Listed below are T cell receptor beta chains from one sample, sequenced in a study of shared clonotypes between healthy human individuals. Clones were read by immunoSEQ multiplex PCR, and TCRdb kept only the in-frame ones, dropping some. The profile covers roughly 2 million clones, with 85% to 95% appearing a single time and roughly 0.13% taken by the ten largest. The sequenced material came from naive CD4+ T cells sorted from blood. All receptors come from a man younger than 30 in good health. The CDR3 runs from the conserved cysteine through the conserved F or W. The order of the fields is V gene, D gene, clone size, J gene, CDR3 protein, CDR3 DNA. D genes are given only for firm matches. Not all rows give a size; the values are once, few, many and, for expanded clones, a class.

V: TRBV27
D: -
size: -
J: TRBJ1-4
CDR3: CASLRDILFF
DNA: TGTGCCAGCCTTCGGGACATTCTGTTTTTT

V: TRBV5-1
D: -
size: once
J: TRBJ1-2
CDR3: CASSSEGGYGYTF
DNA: TGCGCCAGCAGCTCCGAGGGGGGGTATGGCTACACCTTC

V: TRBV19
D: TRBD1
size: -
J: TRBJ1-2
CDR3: CASKGQGAGDGYTF
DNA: TGTGCCAGTAAAGGTCAGGGGGCAGGCGATGGCTACACCTTC

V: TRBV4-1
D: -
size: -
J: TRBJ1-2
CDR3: CASSAVGQGMYGYTF
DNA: TGCGCCAGCAGTGCTGTGGGACAAGGAATGTATGGCTACACCTTC

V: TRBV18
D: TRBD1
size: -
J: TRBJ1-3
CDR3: CASSRKQGTNGNTIYF
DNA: TGTGCCAGCTCACGGAAACAGGGGACTAATGGAAACACCATATATTTT

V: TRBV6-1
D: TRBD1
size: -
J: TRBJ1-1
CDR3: CASSGIDRGRAFF
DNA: TGTGCCAGCAGTGGGATTGACAGGGGTCGAGCTTTCTTT

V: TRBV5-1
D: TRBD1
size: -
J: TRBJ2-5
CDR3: CASSHGDRGRETQYF
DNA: TGCGCCAGCAGCCATGGGGACAGGGGAAGGGAGACCCAGTACTTC

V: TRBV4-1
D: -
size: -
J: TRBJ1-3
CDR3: CASSHVKGQFTDTIYF
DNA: TGCGCCAGCAGCCACGTAAAAGGACAATTTACAGACACCATATATTTT

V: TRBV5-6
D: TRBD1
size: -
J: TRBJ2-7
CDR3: CASSLFSTGTDSLEQYF
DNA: TGTGCCAGCAGCTTATTCTCAACCGGGACAGACTCCCTCGAGCAGTACTTC

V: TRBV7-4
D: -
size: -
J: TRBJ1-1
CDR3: CASSYSGEKKNTEAFF
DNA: TGTGCCAGCAGCTACTCAGGGGAAAAAAAGAACACTGAAGCTTTCTTT

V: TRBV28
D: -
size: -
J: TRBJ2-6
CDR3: CASSKPGRSGANVLTF
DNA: TGTGCCAGCAGTAAGCCGGGACGCTCTGGGGCCAACGTCCTGACTTTC

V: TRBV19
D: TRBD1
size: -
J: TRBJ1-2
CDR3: CASSIRTGEANYGYTF
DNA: TGTGCCAGTAGTATACGGACAGGAGAAGCTAACTATGGCTACACCTTC

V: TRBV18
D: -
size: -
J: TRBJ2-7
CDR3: CASSPPGSSYEQYF
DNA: TGTGCCAGCTCACCCCCGGGGTCTTCCTACGAGCAGTACTTC

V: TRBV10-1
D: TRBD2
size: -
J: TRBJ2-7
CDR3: CASSDLTSGRYEQYF
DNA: TGCGCCAGCAGTGACCTTACTAGCGGACGCTACGAGCAGTACTTC

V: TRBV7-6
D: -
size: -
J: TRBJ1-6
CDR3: CASSLKQGAYNSPLHF
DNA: TGTGCCAGCAGCTTAAAACAGGGCGCCTATAATTCACCCCTCCACTTT

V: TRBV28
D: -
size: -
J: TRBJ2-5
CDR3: CASSKQGIQETQYF
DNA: TGTGCCAGCAGTAAACAGGGCATCCAAGAGACCCAGTACTTC

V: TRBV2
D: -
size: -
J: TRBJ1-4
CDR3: CAGRPAATTNEKLFF
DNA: TGTGCCGGGCGTCCGGCTGCCACAACTAATGAAAAACTGTTTTTT

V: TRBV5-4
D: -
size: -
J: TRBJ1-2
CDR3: CASSLNRVGYTF
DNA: TGTGCCAGCAGCTTAAACAGGGTAGGCTACACCTTC

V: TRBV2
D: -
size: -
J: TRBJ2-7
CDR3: CASSDGTNSYEQYF
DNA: TGTGCCAGCAGTGACGGGACAAACTCCTACGAGCAGTACTTC

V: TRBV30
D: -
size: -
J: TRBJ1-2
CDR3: CAWSGTANYGYTF
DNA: TGTGCCTGGAGTGGGACAGCTAACTATGGCTACACCTTC

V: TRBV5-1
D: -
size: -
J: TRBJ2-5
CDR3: CASSLALGVETQYF
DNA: TGCGCCAGCAGCTTGGCTCTAGGGGTTGAGACCCAGTACTTC

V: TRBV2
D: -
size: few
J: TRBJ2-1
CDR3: CASSRLAAYNEQFF
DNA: TGTGCCAGCAGTAGGTTAGCAGCATACAATGAGCAGTTCTTC

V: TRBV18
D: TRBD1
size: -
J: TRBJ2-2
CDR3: CASSPPDRGANTGELFF
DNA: TGTGCCAGCTCCCCACCGGACAGGGGAGCGAACACCGGGGAGCTGTTTTTT

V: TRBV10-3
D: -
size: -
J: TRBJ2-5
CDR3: CAISESFGSKEETQYF
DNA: TGTGCCATCAGTGAGTCGTTTGGCAGTAAAGAAGAGACCCAGTACTTC

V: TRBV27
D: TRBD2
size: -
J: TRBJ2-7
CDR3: CASSLFPGLAQNEQYF
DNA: TGTGCCAGCAGTTTATTCCCGGGACTAGCTCAAAACGAGCAGTACTTC

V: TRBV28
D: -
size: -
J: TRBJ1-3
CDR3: CASIPPTGHSGNTIYF
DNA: TGTGCCAGCATCCCTCCGACAGGACACTCTGGAAACACCATATATTTT

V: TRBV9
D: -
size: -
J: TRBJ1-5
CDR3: CASSVDGGWNQPQHF
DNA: TGTGCCAGCAGCGTAGATGGGGGGTGGAATCAGCCCCAGCATTTT

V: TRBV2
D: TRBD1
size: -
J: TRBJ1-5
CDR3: CASSSGQGVASNQPQHF
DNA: TGTGCCAGCAGTTCGGGACAGGGGGTTGCGAGCAATCAGCCCCAGCATTTT

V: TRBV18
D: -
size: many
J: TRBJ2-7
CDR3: CASSPPGISYEQYF
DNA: TGTGCCAGCTCACCACCGGGGATTTCCTACGAGCAGTACTTC